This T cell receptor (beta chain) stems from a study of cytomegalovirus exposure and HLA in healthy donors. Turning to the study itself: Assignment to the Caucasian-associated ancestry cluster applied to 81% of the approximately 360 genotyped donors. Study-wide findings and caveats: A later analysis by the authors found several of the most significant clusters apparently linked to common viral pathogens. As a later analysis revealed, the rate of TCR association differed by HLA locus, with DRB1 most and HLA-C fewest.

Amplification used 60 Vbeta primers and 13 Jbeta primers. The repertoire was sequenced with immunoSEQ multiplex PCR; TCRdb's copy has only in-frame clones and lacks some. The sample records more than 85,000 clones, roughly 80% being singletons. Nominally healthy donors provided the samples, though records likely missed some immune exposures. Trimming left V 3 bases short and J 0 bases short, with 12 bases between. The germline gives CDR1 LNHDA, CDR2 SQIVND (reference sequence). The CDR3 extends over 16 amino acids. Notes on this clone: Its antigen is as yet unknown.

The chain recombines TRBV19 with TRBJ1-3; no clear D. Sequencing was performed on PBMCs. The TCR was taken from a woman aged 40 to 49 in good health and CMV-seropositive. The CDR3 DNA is TGTGCCAGTAGTATGATGAAGACAAGCTCTGGAAACACCATATATTTT. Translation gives CASSMMKTSSGNTIYF.